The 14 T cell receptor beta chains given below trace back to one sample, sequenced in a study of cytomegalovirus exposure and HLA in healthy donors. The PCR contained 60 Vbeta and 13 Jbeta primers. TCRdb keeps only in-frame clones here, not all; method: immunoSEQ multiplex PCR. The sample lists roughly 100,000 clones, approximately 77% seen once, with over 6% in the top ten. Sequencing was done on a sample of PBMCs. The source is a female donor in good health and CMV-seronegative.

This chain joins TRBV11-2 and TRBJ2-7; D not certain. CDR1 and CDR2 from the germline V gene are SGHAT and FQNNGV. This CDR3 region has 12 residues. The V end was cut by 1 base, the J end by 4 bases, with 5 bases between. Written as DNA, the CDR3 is TGTGCCAGCAGCTTAGGCGTGTACGAGCAGTACTTC. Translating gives CASSLGVYEQYF.

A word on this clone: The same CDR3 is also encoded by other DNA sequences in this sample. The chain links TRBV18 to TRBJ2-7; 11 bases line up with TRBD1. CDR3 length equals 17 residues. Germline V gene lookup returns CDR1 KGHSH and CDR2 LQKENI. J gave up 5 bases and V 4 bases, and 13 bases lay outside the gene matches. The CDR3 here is CASSLRTGTGGFDEQYF. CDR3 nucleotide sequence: TGTGCCAGCTCACTCCGGACCGGGACAGGGGGGTTCGACGAGCAGTACTTC.

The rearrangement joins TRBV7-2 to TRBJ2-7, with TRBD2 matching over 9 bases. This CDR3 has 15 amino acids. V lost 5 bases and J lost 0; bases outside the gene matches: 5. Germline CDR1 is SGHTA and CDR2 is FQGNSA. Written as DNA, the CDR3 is TGTGCCAGCAGCCAGACTAGCGGTGACTCCTACGAGCAGTACTTC. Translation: CASSQTSGDSYEQYF. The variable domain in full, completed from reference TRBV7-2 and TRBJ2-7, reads GAGVSQSPSNKVTEKGKDVELRCDPISGHTALYWYRQSLGQGLEFLIYFQGNSAPDKSGLPSDRFSAERTGGSVSTLTIQRTQQEDSAVYLCASSQTSGDSYEQYFGPGTRLTVT.

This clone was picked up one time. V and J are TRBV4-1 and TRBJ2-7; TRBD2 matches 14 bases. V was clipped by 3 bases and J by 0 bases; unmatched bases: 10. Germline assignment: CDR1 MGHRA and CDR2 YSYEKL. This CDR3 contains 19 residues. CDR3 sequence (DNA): TGCGCCAGCAGCCATCTTCCCAGGGGACTAGCGGGGGTCTCCTACGAGCAGTACTTC. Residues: CASSHLPRGLAGVSYEQYF.

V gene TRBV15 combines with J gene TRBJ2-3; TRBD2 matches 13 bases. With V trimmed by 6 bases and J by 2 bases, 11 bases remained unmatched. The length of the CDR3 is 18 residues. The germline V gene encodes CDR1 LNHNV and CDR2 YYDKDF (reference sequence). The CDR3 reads CATRAGTSGEISTDTQYF. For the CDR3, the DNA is TGTGCCACCAGGGCCGGGACTAGCGGGGAGATCTCCACAGATACGCAGTATTTT.

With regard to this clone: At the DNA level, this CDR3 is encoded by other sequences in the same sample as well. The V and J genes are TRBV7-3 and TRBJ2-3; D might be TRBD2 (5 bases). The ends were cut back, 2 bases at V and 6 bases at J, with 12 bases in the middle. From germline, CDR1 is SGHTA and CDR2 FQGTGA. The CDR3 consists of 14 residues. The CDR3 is CASSLGLAVDTQYF. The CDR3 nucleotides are TGTGCCAGCAGCTTAGGGCTAGCTGTCGATACGCAGTATTTT.

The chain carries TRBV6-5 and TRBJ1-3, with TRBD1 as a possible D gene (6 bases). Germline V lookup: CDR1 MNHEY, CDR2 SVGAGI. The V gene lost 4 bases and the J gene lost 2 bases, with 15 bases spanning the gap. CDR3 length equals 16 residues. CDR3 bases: TGTGCCAGCAGTTTAACCGGGACACACGCTGGAAACACCATATATTTT. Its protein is CASSLTGTHAGNTIYF.

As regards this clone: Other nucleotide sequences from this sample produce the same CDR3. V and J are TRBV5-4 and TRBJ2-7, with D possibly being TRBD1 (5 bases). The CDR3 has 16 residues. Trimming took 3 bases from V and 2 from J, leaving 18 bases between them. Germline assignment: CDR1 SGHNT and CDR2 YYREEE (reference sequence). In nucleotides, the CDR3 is TGTGCCAGCAGCTCATACCGAGACAGCCTCACCTACGAGCAGTACTTC. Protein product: CASSSYRDSLTYEQYF.

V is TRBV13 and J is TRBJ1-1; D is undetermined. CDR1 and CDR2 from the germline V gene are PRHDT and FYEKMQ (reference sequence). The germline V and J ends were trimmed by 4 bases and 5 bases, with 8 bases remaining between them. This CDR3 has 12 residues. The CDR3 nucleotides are TGTGCCAGCAGCTCCTACCTGACTGAAGCTTTCTTT. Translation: CASSSYLTEAFF.

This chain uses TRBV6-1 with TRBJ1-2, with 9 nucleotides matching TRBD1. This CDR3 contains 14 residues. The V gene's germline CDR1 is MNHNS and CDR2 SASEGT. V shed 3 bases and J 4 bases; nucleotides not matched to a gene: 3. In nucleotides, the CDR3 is TGTGCCAGCAGTGATACAGGGGGCACCTATGGCTACACCTTC. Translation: CASSDTGGTYGYTF.

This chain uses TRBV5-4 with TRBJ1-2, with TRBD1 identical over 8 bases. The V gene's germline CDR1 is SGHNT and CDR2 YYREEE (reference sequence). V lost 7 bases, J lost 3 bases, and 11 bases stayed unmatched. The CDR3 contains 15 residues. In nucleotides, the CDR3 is TGTGCCAGCGGCTCCTACCCGGGACAGGACTATGGCTACACCTTC. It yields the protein CASGSYPGQDYGYTF.

For the CDR3, the DNA is TGCGCCAGCAGCCAAGAATTAGCGGGAGCTCTATCCTACGAGCAGTACTTC. It is translated as CASSQELAGALSYEQYF. The chain has TRBV4-3 and TRBJ2-5; 9 bases fit TRBD2. The DNA end favors TRBJ2-7, so the J call may be wrong. CDR1 is LGHNA and CDR2 is YSLEER in the germline V gene. CDR3 length equals 17 residues.

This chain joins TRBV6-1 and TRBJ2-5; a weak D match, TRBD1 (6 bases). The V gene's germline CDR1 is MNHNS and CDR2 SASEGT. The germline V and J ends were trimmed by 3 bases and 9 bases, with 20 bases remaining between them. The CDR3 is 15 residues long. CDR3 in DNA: TGTGCCAGCAGTGAGGGGCGAGTTTCAGGGGTGGCCCAGTACTTC. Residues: CASSEGRVSGVAQYF.

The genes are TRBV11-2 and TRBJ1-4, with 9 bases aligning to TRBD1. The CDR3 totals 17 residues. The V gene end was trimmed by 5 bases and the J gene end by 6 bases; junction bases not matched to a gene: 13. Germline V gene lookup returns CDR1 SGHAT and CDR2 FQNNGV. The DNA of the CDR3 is TGTGCCAGCAGCCCGTCCCGGGACAGGGACAGGGATGAAAAACTGTTTTTT. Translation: CASSPSRDRDRDEKLFF.